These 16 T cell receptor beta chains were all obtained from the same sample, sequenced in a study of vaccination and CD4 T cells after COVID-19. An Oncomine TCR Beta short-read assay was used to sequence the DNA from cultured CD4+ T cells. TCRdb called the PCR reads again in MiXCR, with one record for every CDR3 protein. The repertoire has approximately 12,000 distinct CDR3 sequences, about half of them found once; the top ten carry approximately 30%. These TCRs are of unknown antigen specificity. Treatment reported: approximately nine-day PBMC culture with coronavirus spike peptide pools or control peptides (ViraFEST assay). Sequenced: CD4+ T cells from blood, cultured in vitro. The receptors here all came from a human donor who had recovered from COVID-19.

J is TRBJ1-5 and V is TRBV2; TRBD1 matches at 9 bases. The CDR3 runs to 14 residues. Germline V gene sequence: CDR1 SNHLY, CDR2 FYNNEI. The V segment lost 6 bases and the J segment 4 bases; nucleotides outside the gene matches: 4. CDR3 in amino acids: CASSLQGANQPQHF. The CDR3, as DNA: TGTGCCAGCAGCCTACAGGGGGCAAATCAGCCCCAGCATTTT.

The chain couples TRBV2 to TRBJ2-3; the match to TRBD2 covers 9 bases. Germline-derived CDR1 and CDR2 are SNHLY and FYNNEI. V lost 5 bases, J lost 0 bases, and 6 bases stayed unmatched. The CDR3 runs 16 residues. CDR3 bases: TGTGCCAGCAGTTTGGCTAGCGGGGCTAGCACAGATACGCAGTATTTT. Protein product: CASSLASGASTDTQYF.

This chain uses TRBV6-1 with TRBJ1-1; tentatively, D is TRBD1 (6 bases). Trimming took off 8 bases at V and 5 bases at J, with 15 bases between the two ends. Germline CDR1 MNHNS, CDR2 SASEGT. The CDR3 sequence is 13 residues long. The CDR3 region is CASCHREGTEAFF. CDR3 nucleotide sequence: TGTGCCAGCTGCCACAGGGAGGGGACTGAAGCTTTCTTT.

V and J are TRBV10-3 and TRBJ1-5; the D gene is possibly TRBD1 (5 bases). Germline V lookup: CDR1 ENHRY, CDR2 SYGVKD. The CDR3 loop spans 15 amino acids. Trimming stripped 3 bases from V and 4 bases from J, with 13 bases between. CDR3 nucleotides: TGTGCCATCAGTGATGCGGGGGATGGGAATCAGCCCCAGCATTTT. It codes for CAISDAGDGNQPQHF.

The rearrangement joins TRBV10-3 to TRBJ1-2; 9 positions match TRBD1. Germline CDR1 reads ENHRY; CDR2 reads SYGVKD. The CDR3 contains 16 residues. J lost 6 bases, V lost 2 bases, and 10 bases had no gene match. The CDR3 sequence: CAISEALDRGRNGYTF. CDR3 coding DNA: TGTGCCATCAGTGAGGCCCTCGACAGGGGGAGAAATGGCTACACCTTC.

The chain's CDR3 is CASSLGGMGWDTEAFF. The CDR3 DNA sequence: TGTGCCAGCAGCTTAGGGGGGATGGGCTGGGACACTGAAGCTTTCTTT. V is TRBV7-2 and J is TRBJ1-1; tentative D call: TRBD1 (5 bases). CDR1 and CDR2 from the germline V gene are SGHTA and FQGNSA. The CDR3 runs 16 residues. With 1 base removed from V and 3 bases from J, the gap between germline ends came to 15 bases.

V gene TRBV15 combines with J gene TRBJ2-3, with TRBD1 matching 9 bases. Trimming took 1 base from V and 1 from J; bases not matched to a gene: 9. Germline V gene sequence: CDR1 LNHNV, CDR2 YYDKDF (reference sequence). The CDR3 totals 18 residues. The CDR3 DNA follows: TGTGCCACCAGCAGAGTCCCGGGACAGGGTAGGGGCACAGATACGCAGTATTTT. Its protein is CATSRVPGQGRGTDTQYF.

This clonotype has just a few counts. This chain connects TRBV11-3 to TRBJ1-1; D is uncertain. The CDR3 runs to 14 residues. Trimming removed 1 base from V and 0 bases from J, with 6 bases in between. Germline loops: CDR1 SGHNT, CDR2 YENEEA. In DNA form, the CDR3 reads TGTGCCAGCAGCTTAGGTCACCTGAACACTGAAGCTTTCTTT. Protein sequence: CASSLGHLNTEAFF. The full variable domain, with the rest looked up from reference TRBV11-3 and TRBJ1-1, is EAGVVQSPRYKIIEKKQPVAFWCNPISGHNTLYWYLQNLGQGPELLIRYENEEAVDDSQLPKDRFSAERLKGVDSTLKIQPAELGDSAVYLCASSLGHLNTEAFFGQGTRLTVV.

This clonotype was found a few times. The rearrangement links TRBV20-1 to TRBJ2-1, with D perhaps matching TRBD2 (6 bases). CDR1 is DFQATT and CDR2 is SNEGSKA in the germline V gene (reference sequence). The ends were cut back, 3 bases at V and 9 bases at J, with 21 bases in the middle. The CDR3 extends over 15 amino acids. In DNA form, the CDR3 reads TGCAGTGCTAGGGGATTGGGCGGGGAGTTGGCTGAGCAGTTCTTC. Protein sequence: CSARGLGGELAEQFF.

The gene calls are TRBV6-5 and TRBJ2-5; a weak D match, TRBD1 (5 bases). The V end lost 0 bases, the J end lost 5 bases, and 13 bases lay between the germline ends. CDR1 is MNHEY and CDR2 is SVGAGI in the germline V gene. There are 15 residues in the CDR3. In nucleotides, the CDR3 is TGTGCCAGCAGTTACTCAGGGGATACGGCGGAGACCCAGTACTTC. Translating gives CASSYSGDTAETQYF.

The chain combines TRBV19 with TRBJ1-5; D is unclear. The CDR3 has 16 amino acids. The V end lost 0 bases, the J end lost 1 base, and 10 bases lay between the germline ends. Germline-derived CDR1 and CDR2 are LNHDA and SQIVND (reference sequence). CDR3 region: CASSIDHGESNQPQHF. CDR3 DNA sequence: TGTGCCAGTAGTATAGATCACGGGGAAAGCAATCAGCCCCAGCATTTT. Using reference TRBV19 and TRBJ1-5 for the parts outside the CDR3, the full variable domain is DGGITQSPKYLFRKEGQNVTLSCEQNLNHDAMYWYRQDPGQGLRLIYYSQIVNDFQKGDIAEGYSVSREKKESFPLTVTSAQKNPTAFYLCASSIDHGESNQPQHFGDGTRLSIL.

The chain's CDR3 is CSASSGLAGEPDTQYF. The CDR3 DNA follows: TGCAGTGCTAGTTCGGGACTAGCGGGAGAACCAGATACGCAGTATTTT. The J gene is TRBJ2-3, the V gene TRBV20-1; 14 bases match TRBD2. CDR1 and CDR2 (germline): DFQATT, SNEGSKA (reference sequence). The CDR3 has 16 amino acids. The V gene end was trimmed by 3 bases and the J gene end by 4 bases; junction bases not matched to a gene: 6.

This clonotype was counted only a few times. CDR3 in amino acids: CASSKAAQTNQPQHF. The CDR3 bases are TGTGCCAGTAGTAAGGCAGCACAGACCAATCAGCCCCAGCATTTT. This chain links TRBV19 with TRBJ1-5; no clear D gene. The CDR3 is made up of 15 amino acids. Germline CDR1 reads LNHDA; CDR2 reads SQIVND (reference sequence). V lost 4 bases, J lost 3 bases, and 13 bases lay in between.

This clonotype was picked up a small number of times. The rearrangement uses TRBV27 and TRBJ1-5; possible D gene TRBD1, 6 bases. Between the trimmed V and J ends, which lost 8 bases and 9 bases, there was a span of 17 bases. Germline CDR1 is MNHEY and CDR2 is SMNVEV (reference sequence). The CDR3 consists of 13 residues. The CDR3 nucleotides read TGTGCCAGCGGCCCGGTACAGGGAGGGCCCCAGCATTTT. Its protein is CASGPVQGGPQHF.

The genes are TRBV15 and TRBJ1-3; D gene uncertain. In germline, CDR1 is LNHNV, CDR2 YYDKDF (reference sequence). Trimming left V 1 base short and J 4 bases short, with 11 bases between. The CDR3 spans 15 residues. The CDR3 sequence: CATSRGLGEGNTIYF. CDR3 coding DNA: TGTGCCACCAGCAGAGGACTCGGTGAAGGAAACACCATATATTTT. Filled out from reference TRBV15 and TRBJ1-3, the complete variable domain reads DAMVIQNPRYQVTQFGKPVTLSCSQTLNHNVMYWYQQKSSQAPKLLFHYYDKDFNNEADTPDNFQSRRPNTSFCFLDIRSPGLGDTAMYLCATSRGLGEGNTIYFGEGSWLTVV.

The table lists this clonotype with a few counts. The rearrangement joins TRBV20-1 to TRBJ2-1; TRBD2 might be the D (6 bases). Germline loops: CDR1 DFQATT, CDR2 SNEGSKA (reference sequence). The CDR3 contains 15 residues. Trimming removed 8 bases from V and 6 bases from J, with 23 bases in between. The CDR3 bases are TGCAGTAGCCCAAAGCCGGGACTGCCCGCCAATGAGCAGTTCTTC. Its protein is CSSPKPGLPANEQFF.